The clone carrying this T cell receptor beta chain appeared a few times. This sample is part of a study of cytomegalovirus exposure and HLA in healthy donors. Germline CDR1 is SEHNR and CDR2 is FQNEAQ (reference sequence). V shed 2 bases and J 6 bases; nucleotides not matched to a gene: 5. CDR3 length: 15 residues. The PCR contained 60 Vbeta and 13 Jbeta primers. The repertoire was sequenced with immunoSEQ multiplex PCR; TCRdb's copy has only in-frame clones and lacks some. Counted here are more than 95,000 clones, roughly 9.1% occurring once; the ten biggest clones make up around 5.9%. The specimen was PBMCs. The V gene is TRBV7-9, the J gene TRBJ2-7; 12 positions agree with TRBD2. This receptor was taken from a man aged 40-50 years in good health and CMV-seropositive. The chain's CDR3 is CASSLPTSGRSEQYF. The CDR3 DNA reads as TGTGCCAGCAGCTTACCTACTAGCGGGAGGAGCGAGCAGTACTTC. Complete variable domain (other parts from reference TRBV7-9 and TRBJ2-7): DTGVSQNPRHKITKRGQNVTFRCDPISEHNRLYWYRQTLGQGPEFLTYFQNEAQLEKSRLLSDRFSAERPKGSFSTLEIQRTEQGDSAMYLCASSLPTSGRSEQYFGPGTRLTVT.